This TCR beta chain was obtained from a study of CD8 T cells in ankylosing spondylitis. Each CDR3 protein is one row after TCRdb ran MiXCR on the 5' RACE reads. The sample carries some 840,000 distinct CDR3 sequences, 10% to 15% recorded once. This clonotype has only a few counts. Antigen specificity is unknown. Findings of the study overall: Disease-linked clones were reportedly significantly enriched in matched ankylosing spondylitis synovial fluid. Some motif variants had been reported before (in reactive arthritis synovial fluid and blood). CD8+ by phenotype, disease-linked clones were relatively rare in peripheral blood. In ankylosing spondylitis blood, a motif of roughly eight highly homologous TCR beta variants appeared characteristic.

V was cut by 3 bases and J by 0 bases, with 12 bases left in between. This CDR3 is 16 amino acids long. Germline lookup yields CDR1 KGHSH and CDR2 LQKENI. This TCR came from a male donor with ankylosing spondylitis. Sequences were obtained from blood, either unsorted or a sorted T cell fraction (not recorded which). The V gene is TRBV18, the J gene TRBJ1-3; maybe TRBD1 (5 bases). The CDR3, as DNA: TGTGCCAGCTCACCTTCCGCTGACAGCTCTGGAAACACCATATATTTT. Translating it yields CASSPSADSSGNTIYF.